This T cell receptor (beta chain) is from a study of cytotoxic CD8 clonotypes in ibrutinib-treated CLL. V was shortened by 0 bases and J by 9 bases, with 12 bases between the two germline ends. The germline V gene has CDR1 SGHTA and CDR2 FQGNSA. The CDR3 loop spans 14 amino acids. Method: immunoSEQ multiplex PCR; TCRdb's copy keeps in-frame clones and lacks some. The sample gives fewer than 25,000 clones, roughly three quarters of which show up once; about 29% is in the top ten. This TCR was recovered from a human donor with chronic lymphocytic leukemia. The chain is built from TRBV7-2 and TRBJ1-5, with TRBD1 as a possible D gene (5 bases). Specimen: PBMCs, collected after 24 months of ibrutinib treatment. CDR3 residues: CASSLAGAPRPQHF. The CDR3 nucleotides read TGTGCCAGCAGCTTAGCAGGGGCTCCTAGGCCCCAGCATTTT.